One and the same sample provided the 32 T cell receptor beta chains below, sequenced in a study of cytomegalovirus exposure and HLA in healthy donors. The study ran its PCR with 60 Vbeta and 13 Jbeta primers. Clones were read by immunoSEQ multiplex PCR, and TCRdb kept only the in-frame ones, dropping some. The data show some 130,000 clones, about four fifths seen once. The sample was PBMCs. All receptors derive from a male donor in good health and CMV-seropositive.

CDR3 coding DNA: TGTGCCAGCAGGCCGGGACAGCTTTCAACCTACGAGCAGTACTTC. This encodes CASRPGQLSTYEQYF. The rearrangement links TRBV6-5 to TRBJ2-7; 7 positions agree with TRBD1. The CDR3 spans 15 residues. Germline CDR1 and CDR2: MNHEY and SVGAGI. V was pared by 6 bases and J by 2 bases, with 10 bases of the junction left unmatched.

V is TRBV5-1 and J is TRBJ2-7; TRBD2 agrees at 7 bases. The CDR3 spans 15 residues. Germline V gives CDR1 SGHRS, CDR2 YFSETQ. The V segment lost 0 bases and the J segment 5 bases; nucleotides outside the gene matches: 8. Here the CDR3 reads CASSLVGGSPNEQYF. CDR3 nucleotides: TGCGCCAGCAGCTTGGTGGGCGGGAGTCCCAACGAGCAGTACTTC.

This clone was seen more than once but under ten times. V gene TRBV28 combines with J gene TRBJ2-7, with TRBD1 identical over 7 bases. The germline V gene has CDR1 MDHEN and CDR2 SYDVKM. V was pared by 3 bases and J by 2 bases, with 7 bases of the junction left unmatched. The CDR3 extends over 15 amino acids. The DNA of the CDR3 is TGTGCCAGCAGTTTGATGCAGGGACAGACCTACGAGCAGTACTTC. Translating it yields CASSLMQGQTYEQYF.

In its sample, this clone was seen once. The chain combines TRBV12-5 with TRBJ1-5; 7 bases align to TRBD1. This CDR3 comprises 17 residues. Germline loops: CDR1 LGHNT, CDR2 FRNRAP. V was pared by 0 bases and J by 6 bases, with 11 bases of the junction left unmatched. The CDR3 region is CASGLVRDSPRGQPQHF. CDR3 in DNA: TGTGCTAGTGGTTTGGTACGGGACAGCCCTAGGGGTCAGCCCCAGCATTTT.

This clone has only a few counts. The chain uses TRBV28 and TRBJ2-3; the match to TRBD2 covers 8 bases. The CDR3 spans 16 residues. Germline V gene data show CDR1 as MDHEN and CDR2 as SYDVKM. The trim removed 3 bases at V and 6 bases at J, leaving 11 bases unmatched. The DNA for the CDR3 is TGTGCCAGCAGTTTGGGGGAAGCGGGAGTGGCGGATACGCAGTATTTT. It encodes CASSLGEAGVADTQYF.

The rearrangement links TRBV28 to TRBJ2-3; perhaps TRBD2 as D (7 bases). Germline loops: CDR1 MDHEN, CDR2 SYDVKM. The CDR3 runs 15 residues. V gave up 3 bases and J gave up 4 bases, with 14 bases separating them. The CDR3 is CASSFGGGDSDTQYF. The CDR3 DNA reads TGTGCCAGCAGTTTTGGAGGGGGGGATTCAGATACGCAGTATTTT.

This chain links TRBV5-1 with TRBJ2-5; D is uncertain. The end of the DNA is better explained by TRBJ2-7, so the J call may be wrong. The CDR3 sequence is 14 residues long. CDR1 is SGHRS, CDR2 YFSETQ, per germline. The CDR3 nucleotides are TGCGCCAGCAGCTTTGGACCGGACTCCTACGAGCAGTACTTC. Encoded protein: CASSFGPDSYEQYF.

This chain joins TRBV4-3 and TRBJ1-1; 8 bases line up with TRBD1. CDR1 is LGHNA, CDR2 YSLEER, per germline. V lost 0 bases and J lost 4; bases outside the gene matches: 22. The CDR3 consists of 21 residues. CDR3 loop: CASSQEAPGAGGARWGTEAFF. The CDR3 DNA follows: TGCGCCAGCAGCCAAGAAGCCCCCGGGGCAGGGGGCGCCCGGTGGGGCACTGAAGCTTTCTTT.

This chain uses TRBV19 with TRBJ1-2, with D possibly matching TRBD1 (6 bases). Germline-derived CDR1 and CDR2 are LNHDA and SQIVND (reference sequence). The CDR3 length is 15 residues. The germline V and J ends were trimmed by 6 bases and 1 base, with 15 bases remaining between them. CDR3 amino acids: CASRPRTELNYGYTF. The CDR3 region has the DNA TGTGCCAGTAGACCCCGGACAGAGCTTAACTATGGCTACACCTTC.

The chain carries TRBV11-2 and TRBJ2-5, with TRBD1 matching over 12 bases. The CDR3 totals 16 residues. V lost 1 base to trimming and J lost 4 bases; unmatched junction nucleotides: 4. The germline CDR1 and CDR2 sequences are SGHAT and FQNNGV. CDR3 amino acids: CASSLGGTGGGETQYF. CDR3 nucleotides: TGTGCCAGCAGCTTAGGGGGGACAGGGGGCGGAGAGACCCAGTACTTC.

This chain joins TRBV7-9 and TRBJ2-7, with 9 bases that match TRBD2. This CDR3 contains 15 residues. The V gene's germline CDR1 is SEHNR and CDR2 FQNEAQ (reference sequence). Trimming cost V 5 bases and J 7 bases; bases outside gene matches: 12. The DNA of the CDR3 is TGTGCCAGCAGCCCGGGAAGCGGGGGGATTTGGGAGCAGTACTTC. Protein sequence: CASSPGSGGIWEQYF.

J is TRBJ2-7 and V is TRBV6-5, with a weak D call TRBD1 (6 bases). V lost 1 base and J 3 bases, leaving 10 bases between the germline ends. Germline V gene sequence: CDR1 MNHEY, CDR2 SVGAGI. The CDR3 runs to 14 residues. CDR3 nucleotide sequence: TGTGCCAGCAGTTACTTTAGGGGGAGCTACGAGCAGTACTTC. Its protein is CASSYFRGSYEQYF.

The CDR3 here is CASSLRRRDSLSGYTF. CDR3 DNA sequence: TGTGCCAGCAGCCTTCGACGTCGGGACAGCCTTTCTGGCTACACCTTC. The chain uses TRBV6-6 and TRBJ1-2; 7 positions match TRBD1. With V trimmed by 6 bases and J by 7 bases, 17 bases remained unmatched. The V gene's germline CDR1 is MNHNY and CDR2 SVGAGI (reference sequence). The CDR3 has 16 residues.

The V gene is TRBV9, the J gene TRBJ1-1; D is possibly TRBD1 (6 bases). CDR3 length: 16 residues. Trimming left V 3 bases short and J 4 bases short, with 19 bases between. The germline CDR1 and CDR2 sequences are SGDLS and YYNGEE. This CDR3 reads CASSANYGGLGTEAFF. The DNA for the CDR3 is TGTGCCAGCAGCGCCAATTACGGGGGGCTGGGCACTGAAGCTTTCTTT.

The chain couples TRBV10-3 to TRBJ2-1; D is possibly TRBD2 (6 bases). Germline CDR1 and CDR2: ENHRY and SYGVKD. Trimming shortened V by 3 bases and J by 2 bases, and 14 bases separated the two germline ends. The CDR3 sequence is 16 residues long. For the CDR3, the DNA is TGTGCCATCAGTGACCGAGCGGAGGGGACCTACAATGAGCAGTTCTTC. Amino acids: CAISDRAEGTYNEQFF.

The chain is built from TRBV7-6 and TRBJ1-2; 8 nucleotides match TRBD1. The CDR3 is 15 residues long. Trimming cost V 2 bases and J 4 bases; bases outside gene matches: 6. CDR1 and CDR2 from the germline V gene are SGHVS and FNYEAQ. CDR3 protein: CASSLRAGGSYGYTF. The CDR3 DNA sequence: TGTGCCAGCAGCTTACGCGCAGGGGGCAGCTATGGCTACACCTTC. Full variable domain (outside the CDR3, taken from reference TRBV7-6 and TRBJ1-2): GAGVSQSPRYKVTKRGQDVALRCDPISGHVSLYWYRQALGQGPEFLTYFNYEAQQDKSGLPNDRFSAERPEGSISTLTIQRTEQRDSAMYRCASSLRAGGSYGYTFGSGTRLTVV.

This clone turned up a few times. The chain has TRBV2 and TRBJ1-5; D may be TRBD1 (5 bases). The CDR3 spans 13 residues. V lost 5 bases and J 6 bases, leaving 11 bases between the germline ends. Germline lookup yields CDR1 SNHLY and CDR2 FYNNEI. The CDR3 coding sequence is TGTGCCAGCAGTTTGGGGGGATTTCAGCCCCAGCATTTT. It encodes CASSLGGFQPQHF.

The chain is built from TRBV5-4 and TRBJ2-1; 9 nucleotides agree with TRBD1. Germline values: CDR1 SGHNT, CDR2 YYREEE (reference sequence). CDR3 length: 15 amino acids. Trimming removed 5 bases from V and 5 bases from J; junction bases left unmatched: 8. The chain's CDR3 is CASRGETGGNNEQFF. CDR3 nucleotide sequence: TGTGCCAGCAGAGGCGAGACAGGGGGTAACAATGAGCAGTTCTTC.

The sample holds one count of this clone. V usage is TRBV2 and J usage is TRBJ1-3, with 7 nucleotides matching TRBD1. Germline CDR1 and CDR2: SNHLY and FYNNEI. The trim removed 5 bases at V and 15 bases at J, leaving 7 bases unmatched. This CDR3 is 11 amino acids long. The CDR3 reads CASSIRQGPYF. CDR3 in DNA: TGTGCCAGCAGTATTCGACAGGGTCCATATTTT.

The CDR3 loop is CASSSQTGREQYF. The CDR3 nucleotides read TGTGCCAGCAGCTCCCAGACAGGGCGCGAGCAGTACTTC. This chain joins TRBV7-9 and TRBJ2-5, with 7 positions matching TRBD1. The DNA end favors TRBJ2-7, so the J call may be wrong. This CDR3 spans 13 amino acids. Germline V gives CDR1 SEHNR, CDR2 FQNEAQ (reference sequence).

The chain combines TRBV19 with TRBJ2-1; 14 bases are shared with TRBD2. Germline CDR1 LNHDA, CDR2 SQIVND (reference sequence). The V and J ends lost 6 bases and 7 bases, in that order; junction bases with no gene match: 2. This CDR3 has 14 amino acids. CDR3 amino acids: CASRWTSGRNEQFF. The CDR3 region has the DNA TGTGCCAGTAGGTGGACTAGCGGGAGGAATGAGCAGTTCTTC.

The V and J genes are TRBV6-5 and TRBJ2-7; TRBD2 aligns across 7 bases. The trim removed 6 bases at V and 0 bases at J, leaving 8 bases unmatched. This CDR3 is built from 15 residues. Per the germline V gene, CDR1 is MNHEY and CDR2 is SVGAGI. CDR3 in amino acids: CASRQGLGVSYEQYF. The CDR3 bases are TGTGCCAGCAGACAAGGACTAGGGGTCTCCTACGAGCAGTACTTC.

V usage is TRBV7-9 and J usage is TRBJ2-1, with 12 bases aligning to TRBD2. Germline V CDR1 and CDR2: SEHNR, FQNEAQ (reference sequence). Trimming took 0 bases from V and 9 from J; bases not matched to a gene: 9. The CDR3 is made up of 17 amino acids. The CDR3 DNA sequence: TGTGCCAGCAGCTTAGCAGTACTAGCGGGAGGTGAGGGTGAGCAGTTCTTC. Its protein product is CASSLAVLAGGEGEQFF. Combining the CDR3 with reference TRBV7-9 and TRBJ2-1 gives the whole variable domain DTGVSQNPRHKITKRGQNVTFRCDPISEHNRLYWYRQTLGQGPEFLTYFQNEAQLEKSRLLSDRFSAERPKGSFSTLEIQRTEQGDSAMYLCASSLAVLAGGEGEQFFGPGTRLTVL.

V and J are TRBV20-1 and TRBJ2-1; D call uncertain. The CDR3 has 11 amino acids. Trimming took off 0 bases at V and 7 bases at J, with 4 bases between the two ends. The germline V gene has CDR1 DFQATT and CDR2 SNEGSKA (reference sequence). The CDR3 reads CSARDRNEQFF. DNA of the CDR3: TGCAGTGCTAGAGACAGGAATGAGCAGTTCTTC.

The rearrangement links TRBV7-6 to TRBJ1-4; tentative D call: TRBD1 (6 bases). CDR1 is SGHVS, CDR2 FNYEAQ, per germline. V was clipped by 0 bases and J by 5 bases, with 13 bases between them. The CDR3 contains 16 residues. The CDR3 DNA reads TGTGCCAGCAGCTTAGCGCCTGGACAGAGGAATGAAAAACTGTTTTTT. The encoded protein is CASSLAPGQRNEKLFF.

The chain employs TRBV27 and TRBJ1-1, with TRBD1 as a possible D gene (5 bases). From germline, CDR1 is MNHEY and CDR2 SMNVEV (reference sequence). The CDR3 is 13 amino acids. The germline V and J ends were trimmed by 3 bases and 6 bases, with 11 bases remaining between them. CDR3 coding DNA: TGTGCCAGCAGTTTCCAGGGATCGCCTGAAGCTTTCTTT. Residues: CASSFQGSPEAFF.

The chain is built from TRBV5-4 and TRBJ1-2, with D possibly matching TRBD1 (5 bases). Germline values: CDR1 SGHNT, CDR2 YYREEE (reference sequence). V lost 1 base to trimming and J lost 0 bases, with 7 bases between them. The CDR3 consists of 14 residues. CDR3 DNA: TGTGCCAGCAGCTTGAGGGGAACTAACTATGGCTACACCTTC. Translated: CASSLRGTNYGYTF. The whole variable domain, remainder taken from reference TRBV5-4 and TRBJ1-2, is ETGVTQSPTHLIKTRGQQVTLRCSSQSGHNTVSWYQQALGQGPQFIFQYYREEENGRGNFPPRFSGLQFPNYSSELNVNALELDDSALYLCASSLRGTNYGYTFGSGTRLTVV.

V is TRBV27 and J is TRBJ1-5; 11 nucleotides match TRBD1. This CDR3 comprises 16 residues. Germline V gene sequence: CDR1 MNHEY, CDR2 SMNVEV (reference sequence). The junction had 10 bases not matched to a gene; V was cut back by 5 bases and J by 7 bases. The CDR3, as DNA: TGTGCCAGCAGTCGGACAGGGGGCGGATTAGTACAGCCCCAGCATTTT. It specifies CASSRTGGGLVQPQHF.

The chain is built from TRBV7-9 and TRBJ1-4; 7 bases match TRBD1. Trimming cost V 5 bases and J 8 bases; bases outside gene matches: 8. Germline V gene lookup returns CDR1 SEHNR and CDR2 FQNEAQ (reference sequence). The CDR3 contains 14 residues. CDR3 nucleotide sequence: TGTGCCAGCAGCCCGACAGGGTTACAGGAAAAACTGTTTTTT. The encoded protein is CASSPTGLQEKLFF.

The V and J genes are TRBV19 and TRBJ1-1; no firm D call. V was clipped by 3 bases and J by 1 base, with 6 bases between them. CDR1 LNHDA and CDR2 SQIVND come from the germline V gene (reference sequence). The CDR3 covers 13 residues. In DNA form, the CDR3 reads TGTGCCAGTAGTATCGTCAGGAACACTGAAGCTTTCTTT. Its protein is CASSIVRNTEAFF.

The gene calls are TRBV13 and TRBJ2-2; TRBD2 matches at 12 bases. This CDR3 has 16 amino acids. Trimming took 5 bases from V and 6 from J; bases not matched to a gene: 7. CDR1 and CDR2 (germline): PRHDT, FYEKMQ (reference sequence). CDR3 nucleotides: TGTGCCAGCAGCGGTACCTCTAGCGGGGGGGCCGGGGAGCTGTTTTTT. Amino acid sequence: CASSGTSSGGAGELFF.

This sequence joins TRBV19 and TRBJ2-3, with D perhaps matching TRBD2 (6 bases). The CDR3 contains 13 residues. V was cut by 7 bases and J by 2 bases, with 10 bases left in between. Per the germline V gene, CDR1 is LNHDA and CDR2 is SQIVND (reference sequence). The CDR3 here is CASNAGYTDTQYF. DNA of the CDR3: TGTGCCAGTAACGCGGGGTACACAGATACGCAGTATTTT.